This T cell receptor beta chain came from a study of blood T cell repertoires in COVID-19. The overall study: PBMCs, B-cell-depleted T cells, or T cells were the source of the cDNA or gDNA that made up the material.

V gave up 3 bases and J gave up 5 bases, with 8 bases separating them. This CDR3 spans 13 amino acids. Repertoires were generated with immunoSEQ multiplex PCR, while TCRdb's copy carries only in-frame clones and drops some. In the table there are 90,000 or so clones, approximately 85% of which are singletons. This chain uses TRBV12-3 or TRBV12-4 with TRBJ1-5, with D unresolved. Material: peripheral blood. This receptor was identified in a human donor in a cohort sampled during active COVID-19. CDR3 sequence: CASSFGSDQPQHF. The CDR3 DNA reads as TGTGCCAGCAGTTTTGGCAGCGATCAGCCCCAGCATTTT.